These 8 T cell receptor beta chains were sequenced from one sample in a study of T-cell memory formation after mild COVID-19. TCRdb used MiXCR to reprocess the 5' RACE reads, holding one entry per CDR3 protein. This table has around 62,000 distinct CDR3 sequences, 25% to 35% appearing once. The specimen sequenced was PBMCs or a T cell subset sorted from them (not recorded which). These receptors were collected from a man aged 18 to 29 who had mild COVID-19 (a few samples of this study predate the infection). Cell type and time point are not known.

The chain uses TRBV2 and TRBJ2-2; either TRBD1 or TRBD2 may supply D (6 bases each). Germline V gene data show CDR1 as SNHLY and CDR2 as FYNNEI. The CDR3 has 14 residues. V lost 11 bases, J lost 1 base, and 14 bases lay in between. This CDR3 reads CAGNGGGNTGELFF. As DNA, the CDR3 is TGTGCCGGGAATGGAGGGGGGAACACCGGGGAGCTGTTTTTT.

This chain joins TRBV5-1 and TRBJ2-1; D remains unclear. Germline lookup yields CDR1 SGHRS and CDR2 YFSETQ. V lost 0 bases, J lost 8 bases, and 9 bases lay in between. The CDR3 contains 13 residues. CDR3 sequence reads: CASSLGVPDEQFF. In DNA, the CDR3 is TGCGCCAGCAGCTTGGGCGTCCCGGATGAGCAGTTCTTC.

V is TRBV20-1 and J is TRBJ2-7; D not resolved. The ends were cut back, 2 bases at V and 0 bases at J, with 8 bases in the middle. The CDR3 totals 13 residues. CDR1 and CDR2 (germline): DFQATT, SNEGSKA (reference sequence). CDR3: CSARQASSYEQYV. CDR3 bases: TGCAGTGCTAGACAGGCCAGCTCCTACGAGCAGTACGTC.

J is TRBJ1-2 and V is TRBV2; D not certain. The CDR3 loop spans 11 amino acids. Per germline, CDR1 SNHLY and CDR2 FYNNEI. Deletions cut 3 bases from V and 8 bases from J, with 7 bases between. The CDR3 spells CASSDFSGYTF. CDR3 nucleotides: TGTGCCAGCAGTGACTTCTCAGGCTACACCTTC.

The chain recombines TRBV4-2 with TRBJ1-5; maybe TRBD1 (5 bases). The CDR3 has 15 residues. Germline CDR1 reads LGHNA; CDR2 reads YNFKEQ. V was trimmed by 0 bases and J by 4 bases, leaving 10 bases between them. CDR3 nucleotides: TGTGCCAGCAGCCAAGATAGGGGATCAAATCAGCCCCAGCATTTT. Translation: CASSQDRGSNQPQHF.

This clonotype was counted between two and nine times. This chain uses TRBV27 with TRBJ1-1; TRBD1 aligns across 7 bases. The CDR3 is 13 residues long. Germline assignment: CDR1 MNHEY and CDR2 SMNVEV (reference sequence). V shed 6 bases and J 8 bases; nucleotides not matched to a gene: 9. In DNA, the CDR3 is TGTGCCAGCAGCAAGGGGGCGCACCCCGAAGCTTTCTTT. Protein sequence: CASSKGAHPEAFF.

The chain recombines TRBV29-1 with TRBJ2-1, with unresolved D. The V end lost 0 bases, the J end lost 6 bases, and 0 bases lay between the germline ends. The CDR3 is 10 residues long. CDR1 SQVTM and CDR2 ANQGSEA come from the germline V gene. The CDR3 nucleotides read TGCAGCGTTGAAGACAATGAGCAGTTCTTC. It translates to CSVEDNEQFF.

By its share, this clonotype is medium-sized (0.01 to 0.1%). V gene TRBV27 combines with J gene TRBJ2-2; 11 bases line up with TRBD2. Germline CDR1 MNHEY, CDR2 SMNVEV (reference sequence). J was trimmed by 7 bases and V by 2 bases; bases with no gene match: 9. There are 17 residues in the CDR3. The CDR3 protein is CASSLLIAGGQGGELFF. The CDR3 nucleotides read TGTGCCAGCAGTTTACTTATAGCGGGGGGGCAAGGCGGGGAGCTGTTTTTT.